This T cell receptor (beta chain) came from a study of CD8+CD57+ T cells in acquired aplastic anemia. Study at large: Isolated CD4+ and CD8+ cells, once sorted, yielded DNA averaging roughly 3 ug.

All patients picked for sequencing had shown, by flow cytometry, an expansion of CD8+CD57+ cells. Severe acquired aplastic anemia was diagnosed in all patients. Study observations and caveats: Patients had around 28 CD8+ CDR3 sequences in common with controls (the shared set).

The table lists this clonotype with a few counts. Its antigen is still unknown. The CDR3 extends over 13 amino acids. V lost 8 bases, J lost 1 base, and 12 bases lay in between. Germline-derived CDR1 and CDR2 are SEHNR and FQNEAQ (reference sequence). Genomic DNA, serving as template, underwent TCR beta VDJ and CDR3 profiling. Using its own MiXCR run on the reads, TCRdb lists one record per CDR3 protein. The profile shows around 150,000 distinct CDR3 sequences, about two thirds of them singletons. Sequencing input: sorted CD4+, CD8+, or CD8+CD57+ T cells (not recorded which) from PBMCs. The V and J genes are TRBV7-9 and TRBJ2-7; D is possibly TRBD2 (6 bases). This clonotype was obtained from a human donor with aplastic anemia. In DNA, the CDR3 is TGTGCCAGCGGGGGAGGTTCTTCCTACGAGCAGTACTTC. It is translated as CASGGGSSYEQYF.